This paragraph reports one TCR beta chain. There are many counts of this clonotype. It has no known antigen specificity. Base qualities are not provided; no much larger clone lies one nucleotide away. This specimen belongs to a study of patients with pleural tuberculosis (dated by TCRdb to between 2012 and 2015). For sequencing, an Illumina Genome Analyzer IIx was employed. TCRdb reprocessed the public reads (quality trimming at Q25 with fastp, clone calling with MiXCR) and kept in-frame beta chains. All rows with the same CDR3 protein become a single entry with the most common DNA and genes. Counted in this sample were around 49,000 distinct CDR3 sequences; approximately 7.9% of them appeared once. 15% to 20% of the sample is taken by the ten largest. Trimming takes 8 bases from V and 6 bases from J, and the germline ends sit 7 bases apart. The germline V gene sets CDR1 to MGHDK and CDR2 to SYGVNS. The CDR3 numbers 11 residues from cysteine through phenylalanine. CDR3 DNA is the only sequence kept; it has 33 bases, read in frame from the first base.

This TCR was sampled from a human donor with pleural tuberculosis. The V and J genes are TRBV25-1 and TRBJ1-4; there is no confident call for the D gene. The CDR3: CASSSDEKLFF. The nucleotide sequence is given as TGTGCCAGCTCCTCTGATGAAAAACTGTTTTTT.